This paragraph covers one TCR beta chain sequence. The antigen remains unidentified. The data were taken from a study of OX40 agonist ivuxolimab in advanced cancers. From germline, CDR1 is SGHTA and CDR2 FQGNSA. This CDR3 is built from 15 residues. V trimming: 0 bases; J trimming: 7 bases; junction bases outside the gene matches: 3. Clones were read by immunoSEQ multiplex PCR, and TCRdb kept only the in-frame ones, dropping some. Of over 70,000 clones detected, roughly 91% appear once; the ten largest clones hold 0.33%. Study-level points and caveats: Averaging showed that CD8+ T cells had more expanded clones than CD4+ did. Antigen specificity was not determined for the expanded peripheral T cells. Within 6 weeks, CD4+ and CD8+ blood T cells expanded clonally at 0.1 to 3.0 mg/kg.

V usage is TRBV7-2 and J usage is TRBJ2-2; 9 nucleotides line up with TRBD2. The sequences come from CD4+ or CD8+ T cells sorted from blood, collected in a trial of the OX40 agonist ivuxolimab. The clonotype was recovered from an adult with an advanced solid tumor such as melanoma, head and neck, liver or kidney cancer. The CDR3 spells CASSLASGSGGELFF. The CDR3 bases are TGTGCCAGCAGCTTAGCTAGCGGGAGTGGCGGGGAGCTGTTTTTT.